This TCR beta chain was retrieved from a study of T cell repertoires in cytomegalovirus infection. Study details: Recently identified HLA-C-restricted and well-studied HLA-B-restricted CMV epitopes were used.

The V gene's germline CDR1 is MGHRA and CDR2 YSYEKL. The CDR3 has 15 amino acids. The V end was cut by 5 bases, the J end by 8 bases, with 18 bases between. Study-wide findings and caveats: Summed frequency of public TCR beta families distinguished CMV carriers with the relevant HLA.

The table lists this clonotype with many counts. What it binds is not known. TCRdb reprocessed the reads with MiXCR, giving one entry per CDR3 protein. The table lists approximately 350,000 distinct CDR3 sequences, around a third of them singletons, with roughly 13% in the top ten. The TCR was taken from a human donor in good health (CMV status not recorded). Some clones in this sample may be carry-over from other donors' samples. The chain uses TRBV4-1 and TRBJ1-4; D may be TRBD1 (5 bases). This specimen was cultured PBMCs, taken from culture after CMV antigen stimulation. The CDR3 coding sequence is TGCGCCAGCAGCTCCCCAACACCCGGGGGGGAAAAACTGTTTTTT. Protein: CASSSPTPGGEKLFF.